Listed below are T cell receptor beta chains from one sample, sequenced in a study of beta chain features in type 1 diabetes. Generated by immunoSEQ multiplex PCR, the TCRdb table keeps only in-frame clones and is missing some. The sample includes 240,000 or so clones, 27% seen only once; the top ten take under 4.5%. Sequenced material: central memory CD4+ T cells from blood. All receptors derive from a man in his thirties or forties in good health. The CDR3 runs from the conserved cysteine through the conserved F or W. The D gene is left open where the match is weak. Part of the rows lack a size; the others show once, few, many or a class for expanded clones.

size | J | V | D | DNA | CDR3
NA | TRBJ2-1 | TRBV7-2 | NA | TGTGCCAGCAGCCCTCCTAGTAATGAGCAGTTCTTC | CASSPPSNEQFF
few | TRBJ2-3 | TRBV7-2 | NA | TGTGCCAGCAGCTTGGGGGCCCCGTCAGATACGCAGTATTTT | CASSLGAPSDTQYF
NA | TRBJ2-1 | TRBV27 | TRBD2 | TGTGCCAGCAGTTCGTCCCCCCTACTAGCGGGGTGGTACAATGAGCAGTTCTTC | CASSSSPLLAGWYNEQFF
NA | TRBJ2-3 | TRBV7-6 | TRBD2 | TGTGCCAGCAGCTCCGGGGGGGCCCCCTCGCAGTATTTT | CASSSGGAPSQYF
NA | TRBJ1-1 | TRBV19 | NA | TGTGCCAGTAGTATCCCGGCAGCTAACACTGAAGCTTTCTTT | CASSIPAANTEAFF
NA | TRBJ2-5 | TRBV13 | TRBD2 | TGTGCCAGCAGCGAACTAGCGGGAGGAGAGACCCAGTACTTC | CASSELAGGETQYF
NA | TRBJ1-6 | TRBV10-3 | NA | TGTGCCATCACCCTCGATGGAGGGGGTAGGTCACCCCTCCACTTT | CAITLDGGGRSPLHF
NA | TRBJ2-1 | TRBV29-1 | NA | TGCAGCGCTTCTCCGAGCTCCTACAATGAGCAGTTCTTC | CSASPSSYNEQFF
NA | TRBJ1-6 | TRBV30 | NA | TGTGCCGGAACCGGGGGAAATTCACCCCTCCACTTT | CAGTGGNSPLHF
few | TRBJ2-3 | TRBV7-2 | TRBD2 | TGTGCCAGCAACCTCCGGGCTAGCGGAAGTGATACGCAGTATTTT | CASNLRASGSDTQYF
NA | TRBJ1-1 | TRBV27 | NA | TGTGCCAGCAGTTCCTACAGGGAGGGCACTGAAGCTTTCTTT | CASSSYREGTEAFF
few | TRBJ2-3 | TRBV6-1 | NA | TGTGCCAGCAGTAAAGACTACACCACAGATACGCAGTATTTT | CASSKDYTTDTQYF
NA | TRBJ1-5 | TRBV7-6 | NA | TGTGCCAGCAGCTTATCCAGCAATCAGCCCCAGCATTTT | CASSLSSNQPQHF
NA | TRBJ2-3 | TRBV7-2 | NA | TGTGCCAGCAGCTTTCCGCTAGCTCGTACAGATACGCAGTATTTT | CASSFPLARTDTQYF
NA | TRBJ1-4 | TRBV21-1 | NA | TGTGCCAGCAGCAAAGTTCAGGTGCGGAAAGAAAAACTGTTTTTT | CASSKVQVRKEKLFF
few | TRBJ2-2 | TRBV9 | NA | TGTGCCAGCAGCGTAATGAGCAGGGGTAACACCGGGGAGCTGTTTTTT | CASSVMSRGNTGELFF
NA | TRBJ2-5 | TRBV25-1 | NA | TGTGCCAGCAGTGTGGGGGGGCCTGGGGAGACCCAGTACTTC | CASSVGGPGETQYF
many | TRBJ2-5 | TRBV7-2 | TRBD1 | TGTGCCAGCAGACCCCCAGGGGGCCAAGAGACCCAGTACTTC | CASRPPGGQETQYF
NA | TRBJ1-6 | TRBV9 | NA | TGTGCCAGCACACCGCAGGGTGGAAATTCACCCCTCCACTTT | CASTPQGGNSPLHF
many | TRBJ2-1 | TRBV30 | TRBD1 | TGTGCCTGGAGTTCCGGACAGGGGTTTTCCAATGAGCAGTTCTTC | CAWSSGQGFSNEQFF